The subject of this entry is one TCR beta chain. The antigen remains undetermined. The data originate from a study of post-analysis software for immune sequencing data. Study-level background: Recorded subtypes: relapsing-remitting, secondary progressive, progressive-relapsing; some patients unannotated.

Points from the study as a whole: By F measure, strong co-clustering occurred among samples prepared in the same batch. A few TRBV segments occurring more often in patients than controls included TRBV5-6, TRBV5-1 and TRBV20-1.

The library was made from cDNA and included unique molecular identifiers. TCRdb independently ran MiXCR on the PCR reads; one entry per CDR3 protein. Found here are hundreds of thousands of distinct CDR3 sequences, about 60% of them singletons; the top ten hold about 11%. The CDR3 contains 15 residues. Germline CDR1 is MNHEY and CDR2 is SMNVEV (reference sequence). V gave up 6 bases and J gave up 5 bases; unmatched junction bases: 9. This TCR was sampled from a girl aged 2-10 years with multiple sclerosis. V gene TRBV27 combines with J gene TRBJ2-5; 10 bases fit TRBD1. What was sequenced was blood. The CDR3 region has the DNA TGTGCCAGCAGATCGGGGACAGGGGTAGGCGAGACCCAGTACTTC. Translating it yields CASRSGTGVGETQYF.